The present T cell receptor (beta chain) was sequenced within a study of blood T cell repertoires in COVID-19. Turning to the study itself: COVID-19 samples collected from the United States, Italy and Spain covered acute and convalescent phases.

CDR3 length: 18 residues. The germline gives CDR1 PRHDT, CDR2 FYEKMQ (reference sequence). With 6 bases removed from V and 4 bases from J, the gap between germline ends came to 25 bases. Profiled with immunoSEQ multiplex PCR; TCRdb holds only in-frame clones, not every one. The sample shows 280,000 or so clones, about 91% of them seen only once. The source material was peripheral blood. The sequence derives from a woman aged 55-70 years with acute or convalescent COVID-19. This chain joins TRBV13 and TRBJ2-1; the D gene is possibly TRBD2 (6 bases). The CDR3 coding sequence is TGTGCCAGCAGGGAATTAGCGCGGGCGGGAAGAAATTACAATGAGCAGTTCTTC. Amino acids: CASRELARAGRNYNEQFF.